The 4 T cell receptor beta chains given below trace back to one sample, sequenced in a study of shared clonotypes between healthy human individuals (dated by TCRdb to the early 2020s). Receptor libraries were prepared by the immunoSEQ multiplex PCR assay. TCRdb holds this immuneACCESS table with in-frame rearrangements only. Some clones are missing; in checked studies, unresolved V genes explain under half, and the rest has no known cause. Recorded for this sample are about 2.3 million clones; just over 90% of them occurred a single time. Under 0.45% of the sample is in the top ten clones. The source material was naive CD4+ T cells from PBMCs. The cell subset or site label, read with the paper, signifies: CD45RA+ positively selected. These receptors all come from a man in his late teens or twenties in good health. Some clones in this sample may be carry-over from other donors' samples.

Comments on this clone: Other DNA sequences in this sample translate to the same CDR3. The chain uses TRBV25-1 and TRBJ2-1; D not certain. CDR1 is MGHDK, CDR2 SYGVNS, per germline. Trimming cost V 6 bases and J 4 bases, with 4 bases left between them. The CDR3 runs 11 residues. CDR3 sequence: CASRAYNEQFF. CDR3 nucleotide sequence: TGTGCCAGCAGGGCTTACAATGAGCAGTTCTTC.

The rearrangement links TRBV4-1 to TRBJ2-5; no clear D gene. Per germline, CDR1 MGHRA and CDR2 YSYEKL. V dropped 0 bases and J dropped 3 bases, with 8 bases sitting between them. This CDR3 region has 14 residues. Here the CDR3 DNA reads TGCGCCAGCAGCCAAGATCGGAACAAAGAGACCCAGTACTTC. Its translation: CASSQDRNKETQYF.

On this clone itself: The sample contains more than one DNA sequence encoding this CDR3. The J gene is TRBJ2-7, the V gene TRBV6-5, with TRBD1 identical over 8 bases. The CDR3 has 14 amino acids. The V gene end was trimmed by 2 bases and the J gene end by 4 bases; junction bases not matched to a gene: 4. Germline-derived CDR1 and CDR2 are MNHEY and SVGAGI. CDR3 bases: TGTGCCAGCAGTTACCAAAGACAGGGGTACGAGCAGTACTTC. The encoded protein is CASSYQRQGYEQYF.

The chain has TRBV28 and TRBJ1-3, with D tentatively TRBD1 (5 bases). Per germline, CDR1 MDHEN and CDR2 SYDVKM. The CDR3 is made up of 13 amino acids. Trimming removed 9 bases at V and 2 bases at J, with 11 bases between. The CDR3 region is CASKVGAGNTIYF. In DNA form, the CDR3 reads TGTGCCAGTAAAGTAGGGGCTGGAAACACCATATATTTT.